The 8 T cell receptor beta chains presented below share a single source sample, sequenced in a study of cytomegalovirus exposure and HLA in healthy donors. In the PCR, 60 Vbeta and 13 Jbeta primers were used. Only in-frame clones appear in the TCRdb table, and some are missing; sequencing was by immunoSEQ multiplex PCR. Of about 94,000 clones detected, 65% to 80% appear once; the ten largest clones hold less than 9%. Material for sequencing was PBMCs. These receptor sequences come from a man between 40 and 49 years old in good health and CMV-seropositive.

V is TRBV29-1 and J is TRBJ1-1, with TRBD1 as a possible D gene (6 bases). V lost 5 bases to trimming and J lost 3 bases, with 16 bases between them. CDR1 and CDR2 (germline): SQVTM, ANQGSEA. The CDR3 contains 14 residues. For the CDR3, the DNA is TGCAGCGTTCAGGAAAGGGGGGGGGACACTGAAGCTTTCTTT. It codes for CSVQERGGDTEAFF. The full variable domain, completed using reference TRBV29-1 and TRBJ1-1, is SAVISQKPSRDICQRGTSLTIQCQVDSQVTMMFWYRQQPGQSLTLIATANQGSEATYESGFVIDKFPISRPNLTFSTLTVSNMSPEDSSIYLCSVQERGGDTEAFFGQGTRLTVV.

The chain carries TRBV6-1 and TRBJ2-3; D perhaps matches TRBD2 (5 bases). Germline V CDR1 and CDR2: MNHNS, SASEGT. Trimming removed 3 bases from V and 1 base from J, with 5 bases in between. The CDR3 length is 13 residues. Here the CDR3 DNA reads TGTGCCAGCAGTGAGCGGGGCACAGATACGCAGTATTTT. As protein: CASSERGTDTQYF.

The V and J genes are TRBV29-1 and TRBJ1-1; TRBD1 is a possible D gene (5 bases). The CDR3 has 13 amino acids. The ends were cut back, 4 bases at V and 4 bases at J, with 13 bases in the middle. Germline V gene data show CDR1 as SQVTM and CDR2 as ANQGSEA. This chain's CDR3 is CSVVKGGGTEAFF. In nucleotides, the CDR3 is TGCAGCGTTGTTAAGGGCGGGGGCACTGAAGCTTTCTTT.

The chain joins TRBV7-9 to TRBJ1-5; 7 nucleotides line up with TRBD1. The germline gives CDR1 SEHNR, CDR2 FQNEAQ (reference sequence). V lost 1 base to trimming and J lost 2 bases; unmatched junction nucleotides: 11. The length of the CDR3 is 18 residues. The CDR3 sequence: CASSLVSSSRGGNQPQHF. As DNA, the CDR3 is TGTGCCAGCAGCTTAGTGAGTAGTTCCAGGGGGGGCAATCAGCCCCAGCATTTT.

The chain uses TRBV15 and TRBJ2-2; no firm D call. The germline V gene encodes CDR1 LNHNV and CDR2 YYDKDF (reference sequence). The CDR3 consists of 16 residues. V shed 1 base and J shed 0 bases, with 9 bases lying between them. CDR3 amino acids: CATSRGGGTNTGELFF. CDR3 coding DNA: TGTGCCACCAGCAGAGGTGGCGGAACGAACACCGGGGAGCTGTTTTTT.

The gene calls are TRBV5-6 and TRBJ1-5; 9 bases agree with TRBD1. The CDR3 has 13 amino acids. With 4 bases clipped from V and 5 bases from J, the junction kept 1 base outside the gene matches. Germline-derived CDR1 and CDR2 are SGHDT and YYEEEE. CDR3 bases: TGTGCCAGCAGCCGACAGGGGGATCAGCCCCAGCATTTT. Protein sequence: CASSRQGDQPQHF.

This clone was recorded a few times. CDR3 protein: CASSFSGTNYEQYF. CDR3 bases: TGTGCCAGCAGCTTTTCGGGGACTAACTACGAGCAGTACTTC. V usage is TRBV7-2 and J usage is TRBJ2-7; 7 bases line up with TRBD2. V lost 3 bases and J lost 3; bases outside the gene matches: 5. CDR3 length equals 14 residues. Germline V CDR1 and CDR2: SGHTA, FQGNSA.

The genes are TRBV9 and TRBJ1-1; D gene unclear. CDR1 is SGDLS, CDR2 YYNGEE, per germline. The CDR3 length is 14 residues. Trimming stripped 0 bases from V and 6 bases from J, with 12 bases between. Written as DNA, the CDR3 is TGTGCCAGCAGCGTAGACGGAGTACCCGCTGAAGCTTTCTTT. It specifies CASSVDGVPAEAFF.